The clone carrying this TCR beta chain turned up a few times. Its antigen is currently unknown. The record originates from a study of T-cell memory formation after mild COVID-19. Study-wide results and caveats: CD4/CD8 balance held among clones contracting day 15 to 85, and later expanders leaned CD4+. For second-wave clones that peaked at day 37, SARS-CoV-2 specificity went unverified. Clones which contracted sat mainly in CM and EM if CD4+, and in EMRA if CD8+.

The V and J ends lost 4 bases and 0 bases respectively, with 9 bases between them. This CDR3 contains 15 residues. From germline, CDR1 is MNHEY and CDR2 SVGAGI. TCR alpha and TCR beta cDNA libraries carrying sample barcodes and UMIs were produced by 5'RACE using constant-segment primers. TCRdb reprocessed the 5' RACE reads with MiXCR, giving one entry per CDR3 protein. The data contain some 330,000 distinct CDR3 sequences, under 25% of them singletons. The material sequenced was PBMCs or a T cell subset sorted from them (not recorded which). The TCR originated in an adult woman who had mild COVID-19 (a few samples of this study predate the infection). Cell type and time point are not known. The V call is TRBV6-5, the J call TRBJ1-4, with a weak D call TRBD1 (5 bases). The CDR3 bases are TGTGCCAGCAGTTCGGACATCGCAACTAATGAAAAACTGTTTTTT. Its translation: CASSSDIATNEKLFF.